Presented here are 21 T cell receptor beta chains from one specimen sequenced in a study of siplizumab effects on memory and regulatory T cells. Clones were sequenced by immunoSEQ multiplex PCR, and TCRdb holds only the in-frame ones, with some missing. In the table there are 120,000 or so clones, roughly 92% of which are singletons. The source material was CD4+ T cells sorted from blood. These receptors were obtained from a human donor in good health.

The CDR3 DNA reads TGTGCCAGCAGCTTGTCGAGGGGGCAGGATGGCTACACCTTC. It encodes CASSLSRGQDGYTF. The chain is built from TRBV5-8 and TRBJ1-2, with 7 bases aligning to TRBD1. Trimming at V came to 1 base and at J to 6 bases, leaving 6 bases not matched to a gene. Germline values: CDR1 SGHTS, CDR2 YDEGEE. The CDR3 runs to 14 residues.

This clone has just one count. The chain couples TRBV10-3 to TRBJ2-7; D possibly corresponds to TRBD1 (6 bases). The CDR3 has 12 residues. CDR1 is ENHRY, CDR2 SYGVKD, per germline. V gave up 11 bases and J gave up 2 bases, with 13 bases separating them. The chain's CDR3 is CASSGEPYEQYF. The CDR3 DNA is TGTGCCTCATCAGGGGAACCCTACGAGCAGTACTTC.

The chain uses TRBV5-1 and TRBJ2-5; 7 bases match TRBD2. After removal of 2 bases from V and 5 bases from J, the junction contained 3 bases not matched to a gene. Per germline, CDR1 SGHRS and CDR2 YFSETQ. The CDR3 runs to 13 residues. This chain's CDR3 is CASSFGGGETQYF. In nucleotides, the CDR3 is TGCGCCAGCAGCTTTGGGGGAGGGGAGACCCAGTACTTC.

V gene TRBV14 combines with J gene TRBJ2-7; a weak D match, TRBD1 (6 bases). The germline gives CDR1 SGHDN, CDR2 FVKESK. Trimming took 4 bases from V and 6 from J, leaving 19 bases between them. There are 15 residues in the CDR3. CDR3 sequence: CASSRNQQGWREQYF. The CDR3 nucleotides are TGTGCCAGCAGCCGCAACCAACAGGGTTGGCGCGAGCAGTACTTC.

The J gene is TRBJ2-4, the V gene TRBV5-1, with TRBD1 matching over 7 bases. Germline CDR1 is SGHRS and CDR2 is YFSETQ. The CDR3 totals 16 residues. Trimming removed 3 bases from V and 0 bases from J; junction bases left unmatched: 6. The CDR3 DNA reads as TGCGCCAGCAGCTACAGACAGGGCCTAGCCAAAAACATTCAGTACTTC. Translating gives CASSYRQGLAKNIQYF.

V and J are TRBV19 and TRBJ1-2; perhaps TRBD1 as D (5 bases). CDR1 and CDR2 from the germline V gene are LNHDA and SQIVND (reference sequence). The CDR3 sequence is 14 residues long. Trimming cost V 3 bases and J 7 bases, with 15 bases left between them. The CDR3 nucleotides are TGTGCCAGTAGTATTCCAATGGGGCCAGCTGGCTACACCTTC. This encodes CASSIPMGPAGYTF.

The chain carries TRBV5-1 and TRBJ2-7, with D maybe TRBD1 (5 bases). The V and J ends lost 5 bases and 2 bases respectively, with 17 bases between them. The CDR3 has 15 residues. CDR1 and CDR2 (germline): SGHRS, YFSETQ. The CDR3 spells CASRVLGSGPYEQYF. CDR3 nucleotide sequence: TGCGCCAGCAGGGTTTTAGGTTCAGGGCCCTACGAGCAGTACTTC.

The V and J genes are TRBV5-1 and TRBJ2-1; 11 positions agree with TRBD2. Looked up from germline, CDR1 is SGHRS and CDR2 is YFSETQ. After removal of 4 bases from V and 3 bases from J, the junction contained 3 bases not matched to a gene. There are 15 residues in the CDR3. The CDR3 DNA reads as TGCGCCAGCAGCAGCACTAGCGGGAGCTACAATGAGCAGTTCTTC. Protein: CASSSTSGSYNEQFF.

The CDR3 DNA sequence: TGTGCCAGCAGTGCGGGGGAGGGAACTGAAGCTTTCTTT. Amino acids: CASSAGEGTEAFF. The chain uses TRBV6-4 and TRBJ1-1; tentative D call: TRBD1 (5 bases). The V and J ends lost 4 bases and 5 bases respectively, with 11 bases between them. The CDR3 has 13 residues. Germline V gene sequence: CDR1 MRHNA, CDR2 SNTAGT.

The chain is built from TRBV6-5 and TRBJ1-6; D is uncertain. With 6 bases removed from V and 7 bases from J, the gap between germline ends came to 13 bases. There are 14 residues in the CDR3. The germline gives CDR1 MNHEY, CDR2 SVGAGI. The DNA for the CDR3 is TGTGCCAGCAGCCGTACGGCCGAGAATTCACCCCTCCACTTT. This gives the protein CASSRTAENSPLHF.

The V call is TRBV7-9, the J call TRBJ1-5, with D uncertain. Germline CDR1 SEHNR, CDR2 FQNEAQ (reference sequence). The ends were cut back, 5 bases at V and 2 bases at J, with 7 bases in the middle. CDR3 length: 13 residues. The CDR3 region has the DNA TGTGCCAGCAGCGCCCAGGGCAATCAGCCCCAGCATTTT. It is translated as CASSAQGNQPQHF.

As DNA, the CDR3 is TGTGCCAGCACTCAGACAGGGCGCTACGAGCAGTACTTC. It is translated as CASTQTGRYEQYF. The chain has TRBV2 and TRBJ2-7; the match to TRBD1 covers 7 bases. CDR1 and CDR2 (germline): SNHLY, FYNNEI. This CDR3 is built from 13 residues. J gave up 3 bases and V 7 bases, and 6 bases lay outside the gene matches.

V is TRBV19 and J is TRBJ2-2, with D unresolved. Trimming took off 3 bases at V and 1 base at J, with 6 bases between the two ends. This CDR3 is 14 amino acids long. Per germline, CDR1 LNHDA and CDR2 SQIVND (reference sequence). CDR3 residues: CASSIDLNTGELFF. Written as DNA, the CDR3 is TGTGCCAGTAGTATTGATCTGAACACCGGGGAGCTGTTTTTT.

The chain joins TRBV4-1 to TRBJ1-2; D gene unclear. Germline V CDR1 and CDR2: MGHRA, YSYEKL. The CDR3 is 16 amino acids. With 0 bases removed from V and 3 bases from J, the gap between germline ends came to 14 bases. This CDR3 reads CASSQDLWAGDYGYTF. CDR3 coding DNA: TGCGCCAGCAGCCAAGATTTATGGGCCGGCGACTATGGCTACACCTTC.

CDR3 DNA: TGTGCCAGCCGCTCTCCGCGGGCGGCTGAAGCTTTCTTT. This codes for CASRSPRAAEAFF. The V and J genes are TRBV7-9 and TRBJ1-1; D is unresolved. There are 13 residues in the CDR3. Germline V gives CDR1 SEHNR, CDR2 FQNEAQ (reference sequence). Trimming pared 8 bases from V and 6 bases from J, leaving 16 bases between.

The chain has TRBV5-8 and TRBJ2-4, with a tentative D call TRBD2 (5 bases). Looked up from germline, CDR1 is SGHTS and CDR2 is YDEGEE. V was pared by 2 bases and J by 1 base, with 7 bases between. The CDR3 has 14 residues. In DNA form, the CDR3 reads TGTGCCAGCAGCTTACCGGGGGCCAAAAACATTCAGTACTTC. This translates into CASSLPGAKNIQYF.

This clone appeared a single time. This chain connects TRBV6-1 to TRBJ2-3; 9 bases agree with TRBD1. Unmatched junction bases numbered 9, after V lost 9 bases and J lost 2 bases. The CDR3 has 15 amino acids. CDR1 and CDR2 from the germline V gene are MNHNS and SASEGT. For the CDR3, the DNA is TGTGCCAGTTTCCAGGGGACAGGGAACACAGATACGCAGTATTTT. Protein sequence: CASFQGTGNTDTQYF.

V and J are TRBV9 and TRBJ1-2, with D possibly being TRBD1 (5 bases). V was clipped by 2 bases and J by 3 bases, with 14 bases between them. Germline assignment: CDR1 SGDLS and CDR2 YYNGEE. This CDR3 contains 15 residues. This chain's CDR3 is CASSVLSGSDYGYTF. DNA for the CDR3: TGTGCCAGCAGCGTCCTTTCAGGGTCTGACTATGGCTACACCTTC.

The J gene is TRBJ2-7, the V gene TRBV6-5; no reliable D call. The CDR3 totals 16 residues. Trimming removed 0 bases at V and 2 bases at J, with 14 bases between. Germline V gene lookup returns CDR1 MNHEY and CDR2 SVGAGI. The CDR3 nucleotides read TGTGCCAGCAGTTACTCCGGTCGGAGATATACCTACGAGCAGTACTTC. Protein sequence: CASSYSGRRYTYEQYF.

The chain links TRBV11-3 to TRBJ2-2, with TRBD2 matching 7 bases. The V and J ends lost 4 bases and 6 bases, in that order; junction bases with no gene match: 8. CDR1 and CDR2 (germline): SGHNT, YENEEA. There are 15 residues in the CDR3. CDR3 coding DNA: TGTGCCAGCAGCTCCCCTCGCGGGGGTGCCGGGGAGCTGTTTTTT. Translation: CASSSPRGGAGELFF.

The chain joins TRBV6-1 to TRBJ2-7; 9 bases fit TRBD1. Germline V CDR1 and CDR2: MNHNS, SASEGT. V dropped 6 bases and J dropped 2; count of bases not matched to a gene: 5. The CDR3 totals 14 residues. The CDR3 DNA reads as TGTGCCAGCAGGACGGGACAGGGCCCCTACGAGCAGTACTTC. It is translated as CASRTGQGPYEQYF.